The TCR beta chain under discussion was sequenced for a study of blood T cell repertoires in COVID-19. Whole-study context: Material from acute and convalescent COVID-19 was sourced from the United States, Italy and Spain. T cells, B-cell-depleted T cells, or PBMCs provided the cDNA or gDNA that served as material.

Original methodology: Reference gene primer amplification gave nucleated cell count estimates. Produced via immunoSEQ multiplex PCR; TCRdb's table is partial and in-frame only. That table furnishes V, J and clone size, whereas the DNA furnished D and trimming. The repertoire holds over 90,000 clones, with about 85% as singletons. Germline CDR1 MRHNA, CDR2 SNTAGT. The CDR3 covers 14 residues. V was trimmed by 7 bases and J by 7 bases, leaving 17 bases between them. The material sequenced was peripheral blood. The rearrangement joins TRBV6-4 to TRBJ1-3, with D perhaps matching TRBD1 (5 bases). The sequence was obtained from a man over 45 with active COVID-19. For the CDR3, the DNA is TGTGCCAGCAATAGAGAGCAGGGTAGGAACACCATATATTTT. Translating gives CASNREQGRNTIYF.